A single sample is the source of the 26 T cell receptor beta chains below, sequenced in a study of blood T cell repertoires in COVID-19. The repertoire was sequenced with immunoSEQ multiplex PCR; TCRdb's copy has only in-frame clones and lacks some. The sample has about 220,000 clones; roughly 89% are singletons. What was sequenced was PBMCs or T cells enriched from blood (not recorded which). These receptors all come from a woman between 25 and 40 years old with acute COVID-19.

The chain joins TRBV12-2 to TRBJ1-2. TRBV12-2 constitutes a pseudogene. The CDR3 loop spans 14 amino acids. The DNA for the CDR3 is TGTGCAAGTCGCTTATCGGGAGGAGGTTATGGCTACACCTTC. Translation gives CASRLSGGGYGYTF.

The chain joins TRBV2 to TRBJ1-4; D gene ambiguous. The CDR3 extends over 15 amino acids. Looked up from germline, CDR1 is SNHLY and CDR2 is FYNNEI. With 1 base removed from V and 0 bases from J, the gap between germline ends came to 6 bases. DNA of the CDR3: TGTGCCAGCAGTGAAGACGTAGCAACTAATGAAAAACTGTTTTTT. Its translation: CASSEDVATNEKLFF.

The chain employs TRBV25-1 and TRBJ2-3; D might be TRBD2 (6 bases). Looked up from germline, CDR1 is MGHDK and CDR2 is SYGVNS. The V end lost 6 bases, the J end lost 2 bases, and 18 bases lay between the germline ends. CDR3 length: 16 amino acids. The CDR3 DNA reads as TGTGCCAGCAGCCCTATGGGGACTCGCTTCACAGATACGCAGTATTTT. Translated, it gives CASSPMGTRFTDTQYF.

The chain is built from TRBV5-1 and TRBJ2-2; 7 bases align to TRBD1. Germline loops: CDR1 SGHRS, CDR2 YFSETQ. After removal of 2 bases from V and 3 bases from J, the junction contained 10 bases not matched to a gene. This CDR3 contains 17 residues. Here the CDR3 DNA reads TGCGCCAGCAGCTTAGGTATTAGAACAGGGGACACCGGGGAGCTGTTTTTT. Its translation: CASSLGIRTGDTGELFF.

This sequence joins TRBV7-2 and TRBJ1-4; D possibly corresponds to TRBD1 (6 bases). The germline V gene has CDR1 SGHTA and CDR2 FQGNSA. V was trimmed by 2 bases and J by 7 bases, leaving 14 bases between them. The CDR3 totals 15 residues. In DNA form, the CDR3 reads TGTGCCAGCAGCTTAACAGGGAGCTTCGGTGAAAAACTGTTTTTT. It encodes CASSLTGSFGEKLFF.

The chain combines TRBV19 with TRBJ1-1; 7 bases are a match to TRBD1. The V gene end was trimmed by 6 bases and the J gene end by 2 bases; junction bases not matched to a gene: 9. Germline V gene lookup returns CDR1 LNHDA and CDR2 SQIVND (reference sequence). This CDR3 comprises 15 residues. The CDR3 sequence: CASSQDTGDNTEAFF. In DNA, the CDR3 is TGTGCCAGTAGCCAAGACACAGGGGACAACACTGAAGCTTTCTTT. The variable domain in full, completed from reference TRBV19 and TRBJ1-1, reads DGGITQSPKYLFRKEGQNVTLSCEQNLNHDAMYWYRQDPGQGLRLIYYSQIVNDFQKGDIAEGYSVSREKKESFPLTVTSAQKNPTAFYLCASSQDTGDNTEAFFGQGTRLTVV.

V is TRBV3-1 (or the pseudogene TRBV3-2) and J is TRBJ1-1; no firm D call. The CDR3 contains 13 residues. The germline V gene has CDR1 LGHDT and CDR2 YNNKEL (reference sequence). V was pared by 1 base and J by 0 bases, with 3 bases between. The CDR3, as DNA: TGTGCCAGCAGCCAAGTTATGAACACTGAAGCTTTCTTT. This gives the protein CASSQVMNTEAFF.

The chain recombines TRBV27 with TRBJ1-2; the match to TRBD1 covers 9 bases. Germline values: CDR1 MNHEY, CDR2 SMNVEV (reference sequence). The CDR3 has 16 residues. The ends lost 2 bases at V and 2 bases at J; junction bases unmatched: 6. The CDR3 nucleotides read TGTGCCAGCAGTTTAGTAGGGACAGGGCGGAACTATGGCTACACCTTC. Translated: CASSLVGTGRNYGYTF.

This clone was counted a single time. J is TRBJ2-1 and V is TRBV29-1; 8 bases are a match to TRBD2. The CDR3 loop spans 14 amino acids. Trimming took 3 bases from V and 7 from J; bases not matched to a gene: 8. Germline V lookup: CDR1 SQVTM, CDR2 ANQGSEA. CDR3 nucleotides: TGCAGCGTTGAGAAAGAGCGGGGGTTAAATGAGCAGTTCTTC. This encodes CSVEKERGLNEQFF.

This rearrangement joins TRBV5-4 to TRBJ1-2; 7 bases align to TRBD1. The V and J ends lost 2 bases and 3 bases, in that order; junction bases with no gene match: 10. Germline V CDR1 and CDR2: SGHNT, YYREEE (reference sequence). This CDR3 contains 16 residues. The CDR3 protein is CASSFVNPGTDYGYTF. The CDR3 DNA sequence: TGTGCCAGCAGCTTTGTGAACCCCGGGACAGACTATGGCTACACCTTC. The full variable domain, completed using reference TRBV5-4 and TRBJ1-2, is ETGVTQSPTHLIKTRGQQVTLRCSSQSGHNTVSWYQQALGQGPQFIFQYYREEENGRGNFPPRFSGLQFPNYSSELNVNALELDDSALYLCASSFVNPGTDYGYTFGSGTRLTVV.

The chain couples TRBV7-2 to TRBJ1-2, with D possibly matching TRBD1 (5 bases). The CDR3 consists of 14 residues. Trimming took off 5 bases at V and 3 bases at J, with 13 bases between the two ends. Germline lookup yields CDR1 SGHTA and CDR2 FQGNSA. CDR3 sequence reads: CASSLTVLDYGYTF. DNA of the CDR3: TGTGCCAGCAGCCTGACAGTCCTCGACTATGGCTACACCTTC.

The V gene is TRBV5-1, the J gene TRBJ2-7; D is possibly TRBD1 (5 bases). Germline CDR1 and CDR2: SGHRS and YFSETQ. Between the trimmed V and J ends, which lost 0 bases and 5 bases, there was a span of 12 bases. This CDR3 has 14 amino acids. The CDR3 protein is CASSLGGIRNEQYF. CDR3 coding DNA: TGCGCCAGCAGCTTGGGGGGCATTCGGAACGAGCAGTACTTC.

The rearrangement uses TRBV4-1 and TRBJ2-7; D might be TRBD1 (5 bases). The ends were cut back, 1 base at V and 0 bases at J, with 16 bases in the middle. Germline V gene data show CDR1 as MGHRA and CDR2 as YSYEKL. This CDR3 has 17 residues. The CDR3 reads CASSQATLTENSYEQYF. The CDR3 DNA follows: TGCGCCAGCAGCCAAGCTACCCTGACAGAAAACTCCTACGAGCAGTACTTC.

DNA of the CDR3: TGTGCCAGCAGTGAGTACAGGGGGGCTAACTATGGCTACACCTTC. Translating it yields CASSEYRGANYGYTF. V and J are TRBV6-1 and TRBJ1-2, with 8 bases that match TRBD1. V lost 3 bases and J lost 0; bases outside the gene matches: 3. Germline V gene data show CDR1 as MNHNS and CDR2 as SASEGT. This CDR3 has 15 amino acids.

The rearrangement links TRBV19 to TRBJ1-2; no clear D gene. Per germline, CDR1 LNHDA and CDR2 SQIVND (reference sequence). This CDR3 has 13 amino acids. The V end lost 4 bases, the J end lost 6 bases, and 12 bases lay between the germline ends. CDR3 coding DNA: TGTGCCAGTAGTACATCGTTAGTCGATGGCTACACCTTC. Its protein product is CASSTSLVDGYTF.

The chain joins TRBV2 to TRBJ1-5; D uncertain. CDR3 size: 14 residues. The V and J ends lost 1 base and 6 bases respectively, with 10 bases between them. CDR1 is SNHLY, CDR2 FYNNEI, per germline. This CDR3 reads CASSEGWLIQPQHF. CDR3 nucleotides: TGTGCCAGCAGTGAAGGCTGGCTTATTCAGCCCCAGCATTTT.

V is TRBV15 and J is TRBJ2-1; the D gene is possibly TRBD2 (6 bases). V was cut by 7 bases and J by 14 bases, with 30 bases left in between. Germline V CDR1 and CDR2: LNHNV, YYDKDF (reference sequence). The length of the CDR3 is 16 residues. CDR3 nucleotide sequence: TGTGCCACCAAAACGGAGGGTTCGAGAGTCCCTGAAAAAGAGTTCTTC. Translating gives CATKTEGSRVPEKEFF.

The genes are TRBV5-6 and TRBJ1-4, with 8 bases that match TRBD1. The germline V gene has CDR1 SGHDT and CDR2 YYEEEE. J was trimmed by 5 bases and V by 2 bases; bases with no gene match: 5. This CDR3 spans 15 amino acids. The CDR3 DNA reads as TGTGCCAGCAGCTTACAGGGGGTCGGAAATGAAAAACTGTTTTTT. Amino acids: CASSLQGVGNEKLFF.

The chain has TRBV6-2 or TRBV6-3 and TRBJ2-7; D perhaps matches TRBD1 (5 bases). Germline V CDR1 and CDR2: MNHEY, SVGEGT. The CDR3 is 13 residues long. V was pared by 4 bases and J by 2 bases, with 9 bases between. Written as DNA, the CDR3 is TGTGCCAGCAGTTCGGACATCACCTACGAGCAGTACTTC. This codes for CASSSDITYEQYF.

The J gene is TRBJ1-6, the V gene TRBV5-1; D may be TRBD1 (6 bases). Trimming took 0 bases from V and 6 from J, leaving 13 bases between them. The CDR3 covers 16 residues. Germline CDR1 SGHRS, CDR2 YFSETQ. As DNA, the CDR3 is TGCGCCAGCAGCTTGGCCTCAGGACAGAGTAATTCACCCCTCCACTTT. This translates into CASSLASGQSNSPLHF.

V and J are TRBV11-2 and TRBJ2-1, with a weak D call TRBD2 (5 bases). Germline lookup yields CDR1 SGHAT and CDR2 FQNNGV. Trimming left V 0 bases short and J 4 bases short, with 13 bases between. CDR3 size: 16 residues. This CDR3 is CASSLDSSPLYNEQFF. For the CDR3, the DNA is TGTGCCAGCAGCTTAGATTCTAGCCCCTTATACAATGAGCAGTTCTTC.

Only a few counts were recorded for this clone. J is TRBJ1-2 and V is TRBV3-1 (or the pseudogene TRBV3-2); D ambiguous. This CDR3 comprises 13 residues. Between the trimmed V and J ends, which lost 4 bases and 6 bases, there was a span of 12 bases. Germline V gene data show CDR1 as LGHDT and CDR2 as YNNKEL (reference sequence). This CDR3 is CASSPHPADGYTF. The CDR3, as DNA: TGTGCCAGCAGCCCACATCCAGCGGATGGCTACACCTTC.

The CDR3, as DNA: TGTGCCAGCAGCACGGAACAGAGCTCTGGAAACACCATATATTTT. This codes for CASSTEQSSGNTIYF. This rearrangement joins TRBV7-2 to TRBJ1-3, with unresolved D. The CDR3 extends over 15 amino acids. Germline assignment: CDR1 SGHTA and CDR2 FQGNSA. With 5 bases removed from V and 0 bases from J, the gap between germline ends came to 11 bases. The complete variable domain, with remaining parts taken from reference TRBV7-2 and TRBJ1-3, reads GAGVSQSPSNKVTEKGKDVELRCDPISGHTALYWYRQSLGQGLEFLIYFQGNSAPDKSGLPSDRFSAERTGGSVSTLTIQRTQQEDSAVYLCASSTEQSSGNTIYFGEGSWLTVV.

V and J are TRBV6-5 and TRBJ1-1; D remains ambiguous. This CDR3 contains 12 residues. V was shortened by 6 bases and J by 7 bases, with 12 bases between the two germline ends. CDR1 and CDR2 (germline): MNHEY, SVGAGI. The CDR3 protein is CASSLRVGEAFF. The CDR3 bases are TGTGCCAGCAGCCTTCGGGTGGGTGAAGCTTTCTTT.

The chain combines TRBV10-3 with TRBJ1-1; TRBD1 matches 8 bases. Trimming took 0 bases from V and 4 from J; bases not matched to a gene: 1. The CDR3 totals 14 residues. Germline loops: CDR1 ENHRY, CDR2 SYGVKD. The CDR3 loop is CAISESTGATEAFF. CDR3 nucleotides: TGTGCCATCAGTGAGTCGACAGGGGCCACTGAAGCTTTCTTT.

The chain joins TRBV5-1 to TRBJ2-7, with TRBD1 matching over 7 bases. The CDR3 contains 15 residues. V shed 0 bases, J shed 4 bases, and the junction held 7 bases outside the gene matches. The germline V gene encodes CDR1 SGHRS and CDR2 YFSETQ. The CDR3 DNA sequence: TGCGCCAGCAGCTTGGCCCCAGGGGGTGGGTACGAGCAGTACTTC. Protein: CASSLAPGGGYEQYF.